This is a list of T cell receptor beta chains from one sample in a study of blood T cell repertoires in COVID-19. Only in-frame clones appear in the TCRdb table, and some are missing; sequencing was by immunoSEQ multiplex PCR. The table includes approximately 40,000 clones, 75% to 95% detected once. Input material: peripheral blood. The receptors were gathered from a human donor in a cohort sampled during active COVID-19. Both conserved end residues are part of each CDR3. A D gene is named only where the DNA matches it firmly. Only part of the rows carry a size: once, few, many, or a class if the clone is expanded.

len	abundance	d_gene	v_gene	j_gene	CDR3nt	CDR3aa
15	-	TRBD1	TRBV3-1/TRBV3-2	TRBJ2-1	TGTGCCAGCAGCCAGCCGGGACAGCACTACAATGAGCAGTTCTTC	CASSQPGQHYNEQFF
14	-	-	TRBV5-4	TRBJ2-3	TGTGCCAGCAGCTTGGGTACAGGCACAGATACGCAGTATTTT	CASSLGTGTDTQYF
17	once	TRBD2	TRBV7-9	TRBJ2-1	TGTGCCAGCAGCTTCGGACTAGCGGGAGTTTCTATGGATGAGCAGTTCTTC	CASSFGLAGVSMDEQFF
15	few	TRBD1	TRBV7-2	TRBJ1-5	TGTGCCAGCAGCACCAACAGGGGCAGCAATCAGCCCCAGCATTTT	CASSTNRGSNQPQHF
16	-	TRBD1	TRBV24-1	TRBJ1-5	TGTGCCACCAGTGAGGGGAACAGGGGGAGCAATCAGCCCCAGCATTTT	CATSEGNRGSNQPQHF
18	-	TRBD2	TRBV19	TRBJ2-3	TGTGCCAGTAGTATAGGGCGGGGACTAGCGGGAGTCGGAGATACGCAGTATTTT	CASSIGRGLAGVGDTQYF
14	-	TRBD2	TRBV11-1	TRBJ2-1	TGTGCCAGCAGGACAGCGGTTTGGGGGGGTGAGCAGTTCTTC	CASRTAVWGGEQFF
12	-	TRBD2	TRBV30	TRBJ2-1	TGTGCCTGGACTAGCGGCCCTCGAGAGCAGTTCTTC	CAWTSGPREQFF
15	-	-	TRBV30	TRBJ1-5	TGTGCCTGGAGTACAAGGGGCACGAGCAATCAGCCCCAGCATTTT	CAWSTRGTSNQPQHF
13	-	-	TRBV18	TRBJ2-5	TGTGCCAGCTCGGGGGGACAGCAAGAGACCCAGTACTTC	CASSGGQQETQYF
15	-	-	TRBV27	TRBJ1-6	TGTGCCAGCAGTTTGGGGCAGTTCTATAATTCACCCCTCCACTTT	CASSLGQFYNSPLHF
17	-	-	TRBV24-1	TRBJ2-2	TGTGCCACCAGTGATTCCCCTGGCGGAGTTGGTACCGGGGAGCTGTTTTTT	CATSDSPGGVGTGELFF
12	-	-	TRBV28	TRBJ2-7	TGTGCCAGCAGGCGGGTTAGGTACGAGCAGTACTTC	CASRRVRYEQYF
13	-	-	TRBV12-3/TRBV12-4	TRBJ1-2	TGTGCCAGCAGTTTCCAGAATACCTATGGCTACACCTTC	CASSFQNTYGYTF
15	-	-	TRBV9	TRBJ2-3	TGTGCCAGCAGCGTAGCGCACTCTAGCACAGATACGCAGTATTTT	CASSVAHSSTDTQYF